Each of the 26 T cell receptor beta chains below was sequenced from the same sample in a study of patients and donors after allogeneic stem cell transplantation. Each CDR3 protein is one row after TCRdb ran MiXCR on the RT-PCR reads. The sample includes 400,000 to 500,000 distinct CDR3 sequences, approximately 16% of them seen just once. Sequences were obtained from blood, either unsorted or a sorted T cell fraction (not recorded which). Receptors were obtained from a human donor who was either an allogeneic HSCT recipient or a stem cell or donor lymphocyte infusion donor (not recorded which). It is not recorded whose cells these are; they may come from a transplant donor.

This clonotype showed up just a few times. CDR3 coding DNA: TGTGCCAGCAGTTCCGTGACAGGGGCCTATGGCTACACCTTC. Translation gives CASSSVTGAYGYTF. The chain links TRBV6-5 to TRBJ1-2; TRBD1 aligns across 8 bases. Germline V gives CDR1 MNHEY, CDR2 SVGAGI. The junction had 5 bases not matched to a gene; V was cut back by 4 bases and J by 4 bases. CDR3 length: 14 amino acids.

The V gene is TRBV5-1, the J gene TRBJ2-1; unclear D gene. The V and J ends lost 2 bases and 8 bases respectively, with 11 bases between them. This CDR3 contains 13 residues. Germline CDR1 reads SGHRS; CDR2 reads YFSETQ. The CDR3 loop is CASSFTLLDEQFF. The DNA of the CDR3 is TGCGCCAGCAGCTTTACCCTCCTGGATGAGCAGTTCTTC.

This clonotype was seen a few times. The rearrangement uses TRBV9 and TRBJ2-1, with 15 bases that match TRBD2. Germline trimming cut 3 bases from V and 11 bases from J; bases unmatched to any gene: 3. Germline V gives CDR1 SGDLS, CDR2 YYNGEE. CDR3 length: 14 amino acids. CDR3 in DNA: TGTGCCAGCAGCGGGGGGACTAGCGGGAGGCAGCAGTTCTTC. Translation gives CASSGGTSGRQQFF. The variable domain in full, with the rest retrieved from reference TRBV9 and TRBJ2-1, is DSGVTQTPKHLITATGQRVTLRCSPRSGDLSVYWYQQSLDQGLQFLIQYYNGEERAKGNILERFSAQQFPDLHSELNLSSLELGDSALYFCASSGGTSGRQQFFGPGTRLTVL.

A few counts support this clonotype. The chain recombines TRBV2 with TRBJ1-1; D gene uncertain. V gave up 1 base and J gave up 5 bases, with 5 bases separating them. The CDR3 runs to 12 residues. Germline values: CDR1 SNHLY, CDR2 FYNNEI. This CDR3 reads CASSEGLTEAFF. CDR3 coding DNA: TGTGCCAGCAGTGAAGGGTTAACTGAAGCTTTCTTT.

The chain joins TRBV7-6 to TRBJ1-4, with D hard to call. From germline, CDR1 is SGHVS and CDR2 FNYEAQ. This CDR3 region has 14 residues. V lost 2 bases and J lost 9, with 13 bases in between. This CDR3 reads CASSLTQKNQKLFF. The CDR3 region has the DNA TGTGCCAGCAGCTTAACACAGAAGAATCAAAAACTGTTTTTT.

DNA of the CDR3: TGTGCCAGCAGTTTAGCAGGAGTCATGAACACTGAAGCTTTCTTT. It is translated as CASSLAGVMNTEAFF. The chain carries TRBV12-3 or TRBV12-4 and TRBJ1-1; D not resolved. The CDR3 totals 15 residues. V was cut by 0 bases and J by 0 bases, with 8 bases left in between.

This rearrangement joins TRBV12-3 or TRBV12-4 to TRBJ1-3, with D possibly being TRBD1 (6 bases). V was clipped by 6 bases and J by 1 base, with 10 bases between them. The CDR3 totals 14 residues. CDR3 sequence: CASRQGGSGNTIYF. The CDR3 region has the DNA TGTGCCAGCAGACAAGGGGGATCTGGAAACACCATATATTTT.

This clonotype showed up just a few times. The CDR3 loop is CASSLVPGRSTDTQYF. Written as DNA, the CDR3 is TGTGCCAGCAGCTTAGTACCCGGACGATCCACAGATACGCAGTATTTT. J is TRBJ2-3 and V is TRBV7-2, with unresolved D. This CDR3 has 16 amino acids. V lost 1 base to trimming and J lost 2 bases, with 13 bases between them. Germline loops: CDR1 SGHTA, CDR2 FQGNSA. The whole variable domain, remainder taken from reference TRBV7-2 and TRBJ2-3, is GAGVSQSPSNKVTEKGKDVELRCDPISGHTALYWYRQSLGQGLEFLIYFQGNSAPDKSGLPSDRFSAERTGGSVSTLTIQRTQQEDSAVYLCASSLVPGRSTDTQYFGPGTRLTVL.

This clonotype was seen only a few times. The rearrangement uses TRBV4-3 and TRBJ2-6; D unresolved. The CDR3 has 18 residues. The V end was cut by 1 base, the J end by 0 bases, with 13 bases between. CDR1 is LGHNA, CDR2 YSLEER, per germline. CDR3 DNA: TGCGCCAGCAGCCAAGGTAGTGGGGTCTACTCTGGGGCCAACGTCCTGACTTTC. Translating gives CASSQGSGVYSGANVLTF.

The gene calls are TRBV9 and TRBJ1-1; 8 bases match TRBD1. Germline V gene sequence: CDR1 SGDLS, CDR2 YYNGEE. The ends lost 0 bases at V and 1 base at J; junction bases unmatched: 2. The CDR3 is 15 amino acids. CDR3 in DNA: TGTGCCAGCAGCGTAGCAGGGGGCCCGAACACTGAAGCTTTCTTT. This sequence encodes CASSVAGGPNTEAFF.

This clonotype was counted only a few times. V usage is TRBV4-3 and J usage is TRBJ2-7, with 7 bases fitting TRBD2. V was pared by 1 base and J by 4 bases, with 7 bases of the junction left unmatched. CDR1 is LGHNA and CDR2 is YSLEER in the germline V gene. This CDR3 comprises 15 residues. This CDR3 is CASSQVREARYEQYF. DNA of the CDR3: TGCGCCAGCAGCCAAGTACGGGAGGCCCGATACGAGCAGTACTTC.

This clonotype was seen a few times. The V and J genes are TRBV20-1 and TRBJ2-3; D possibly corresponds to TRBD2 (6 bases). Germline V CDR1 and CDR2: DFQATT, SNEGSKA (reference sequence). CDR3 size: 16 residues. V lost 4 bases, J lost 2 bases, and 19 bases lay in between. In nucleotides, the CDR3 is TGCAGTGCTAAAGCGCCGGGACTCACATACACAGATACGCAGTATTTT. It translates to CSAKAPGLTYTDTQYF.

The V gene is TRBV6-5, the J gene TRBJ1-1; D ambiguous. Germline values: CDR1 MNHEY, CDR2 SVGAGI. Deletions cut 4 bases from V and 3 bases from J, with 12 bases between. The length of the CDR3 is 14 residues. The CDR3 sequence is CASSFQARDTEAFF. The CDR3 region has the DNA TGTGCCAGCAGTTTTCAGGCTAGGGACACTGAAGCTTTCTTT.

This CDR3 is CASSRTGGRSYEQYF. CDR3 nucleotide sequence: TGTGCCAGCAGCCGGACAGGGGGACGCTCCTACGAGCAGTACTTC. The genes are TRBV7-2 and TRBJ2-7; 10 bases match TRBD1. This CDR3 comprises 15 residues. V shed 5 bases and J 0 bases; nucleotides not matched to a gene: 4. CDR1 is SGHTA and CDR2 is FQGNSA in the germline V gene.

This clonotype was seen just once. J is TRBJ2-3 and V is TRBV5-6; TRBD1 agrees at 10 bases. This CDR3 contains 16 residues. The V gene end was trimmed by 1 base and the J gene end by 4 bases; junction bases not matched to a gene: 6. Germline values: CDR1 SGHDT, CDR2 YYEEEE. The DNA for the CDR3 is TGTGCCAGCAGCTTGTTTCGACAGGGGGCATCAGATACGCAGTATTTT. It translates to CASSLFRQGASDTQYF.

This chain links TRBV6-2 or TRBV6-3 with TRBJ1-6, with 9 bases fitting TRBD1. With 6 bases clipped from V and 7 bases from J, the junction kept 4 bases outside the gene matches. Germline V gene data show CDR1 as MNHEY and CDR2 as SVGEGT. CDR3 size: 14 residues. The CDR3 protein is CASSDRGSNSPLHF. The CDR3 region has the DNA TGTGCCAGCAGCGACAGGGGGAGCAATTCACCCCTCCACTTT.

The chain is built from TRBV7-2 and TRBJ2-1; 14 bases are a match to TRBD2. Losses at the gene ends were 5 bases for V and 9 bases for J; bases not matched to a gene: 6. From germline, CDR1 is SGHTA and CDR2 FQGNSA. The CDR3 sequence is 15 residues long. The CDR3 sequence is CASSPGTSGGREQFF. CDR3 sequence (DNA): TGTGCCAGCAGCCCAGGGACTAGCGGGGGCCGTGAGCAGTTCTTC.

The gene calls are TRBV6-2 or TRBV6-3 and TRBJ2-3; 14 nucleotides line up with TRBD2. The trim removed 9 bases at V and 5 bases at J, leaving 4 bases unmatched. This CDR3 region has 14 residues. The germline V gene has CDR1 MNHEY and CDR2 SVGEGT. CDR3 DNA sequence: TGTGCCAGTCGGACTAGCGGGAGGAAAGATACGCAGTATTTT. Protein: CASRTSGRKDTQYF.

V is TRBV12-5 and J is TRBJ2-1; D not certain. With 2 bases removed from V and 8 bases from J, the gap between germline ends came to 4 bases. CDR3 length: 11 amino acids. Germline V gene data show CDR1 as LGHNT and CDR2 as FRNRAP. CDR3 sequence (DNA): TGTGCTAGTGGTTTGATCCATGAGCAGTTCTTC. Translated, it gives CASGLIHEQFF.

The chain uses TRBV9 and TRBJ1-2; D is uncertain. Looked up from germline, CDR1 is SGDLS and CDR2 is YYNGEE. V lost 1 base to trimming and J lost 8 bases, with 6 bases between them. The CDR3 runs to 11 residues. The CDR3 reads CASSVNGGYTF. The CDR3 DNA is TGTGCCAGCAGCGTAAATGGGGGCTACACCTTC.

The chain recombines TRBV6-5 with TRBJ1-1; TRBD1 matches 9 bases. The CDR3 has 15 amino acids. Germline-derived CDR1 and CDR2 are MNHEY and SVGAGI. The V and J ends lost 2 bases and 5 bases, in that order; junction bases with no gene match: 6. The CDR3 DNA reads TGTGCCAGCAGTTACCTTACAGGGGGCGCTACTGAAGCTTTCTTT. Translation gives CASSYLTGGATEAFF.

The chain employs TRBV12-3 or TRBV12-4 and TRBJ1-5; D gene uncertain. V was trimmed by 0 bases and J by 2 bases, leaving 8 bases between them. This CDR3 has 15 amino acids. DNA for the CDR3: TGTGCCAGCAGTTTAGCAGGGAAGGGCAATCAGCCCCAGCATTTT. This translates into CASSLAGKGNQPQHF.

This clonotype showed up just a few times. This chain links TRBV12-3 or TRBV12-4 with TRBJ1-5; D might be TRBD1 (5 bases). This CDR3 region has 14 residues. The V and J ends lost 7 bases and 5 bases respectively, with 15 bases between them. The CDR3 reads CASTLGRTDQPQHF. CDR3 DNA sequence: TGTGCCAGCACCCTGGGACGGACCGATCAGCCCCAGCATTTT.

V usage is TRBV12-3 or TRBV12-4 and J usage is TRBJ2-1; TRBD2 is a possible D gene (7 bases). The CDR3 extends over 15 amino acids. The ends were cut back, 7 bases at V and 4 bases at J, with 17 bases in the middle. CDR3 loop: CASNNRRGPYNEQFF. CDR3 nucleotides: TGTGCCAGCAACAATCGGCGGGGGCCTTACAATGAGCAGTTCTTC.

V and J are TRBV3-1 and TRBJ1-1; the D gene is possibly TRBD1 (5 bases). With 3 bases removed from V and 4 bases from J, the gap between germline ends came to 12 bases. The length of the CDR3 is 14 residues. The V gene's germline CDR1 is LGHDT and CDR2 YNNKEL (reference sequence). CDR3 in amino acids: CASSQRRGTTEAFF. The CDR3 DNA follows: TGTGCCAGCAGCCAGAGAAGGGGCACCACTGAAGCTTTCTTT. Supplemented by reference TRBV3-1 and TRBJ1-1, the full variable domain reads DTAVSQTPKYLVTQMGNDKSIKCEQNLGHDTMYWYKQDSKKFLKIMFSYNNKELIINETVPNRFSPKSPDKAHLNLHINSLELGDSAVYFCASSQRRGTTEAFFGQGTRLTVV.

The rearrangement uses TRBV4-1 and TRBJ1-5; D not certain. The V gene lost 1 base and the J gene lost 2 bases, with 12 bases spanning the gap. Germline values: CDR1 MGHRA, CDR2 YSYEKL. CDR3 length: 16 amino acids. CDR3 residues: CASSQVIVKGNQPQHF. The DNA of the CDR3 is TGCGCCAGCAGCCAAGTTATAGTCAAGGGCAATCAGCCCCAGCATTTT.